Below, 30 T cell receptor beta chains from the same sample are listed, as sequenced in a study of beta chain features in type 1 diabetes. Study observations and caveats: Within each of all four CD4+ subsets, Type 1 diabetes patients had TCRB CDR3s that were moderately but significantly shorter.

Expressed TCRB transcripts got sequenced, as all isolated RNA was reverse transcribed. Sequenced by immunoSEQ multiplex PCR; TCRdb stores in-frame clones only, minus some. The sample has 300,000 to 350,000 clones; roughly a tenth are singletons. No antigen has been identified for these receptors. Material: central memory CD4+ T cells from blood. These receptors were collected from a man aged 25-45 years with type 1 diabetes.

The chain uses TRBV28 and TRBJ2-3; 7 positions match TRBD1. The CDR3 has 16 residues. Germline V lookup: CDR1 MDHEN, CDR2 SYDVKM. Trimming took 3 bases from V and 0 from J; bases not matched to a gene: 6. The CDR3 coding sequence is TGTGCCAGCAGTTTGCCCTGGACAGGAAGCACAGATACGCAGTATTTT. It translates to CASSLPWTGSTDTQYF. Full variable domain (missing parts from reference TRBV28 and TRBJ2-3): DVKVTQSSRYLVKRTGEKVFLECVQDMDHENMFWYRQDPGLGLRLIYFSYDVKMKEKGDIPEGYSVSREKKERFSLILESASTNQTSMYLCASSLPWTGSTDTQYFGPGTRLTVL.

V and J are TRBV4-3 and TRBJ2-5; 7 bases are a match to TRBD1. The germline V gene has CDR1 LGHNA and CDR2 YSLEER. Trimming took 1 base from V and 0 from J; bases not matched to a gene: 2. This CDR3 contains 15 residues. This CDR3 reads CASSQGGQYQETQYF. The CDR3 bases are TGCGCCAGCAGCCAAGGGGGACAGTACCAAGAGACCCAGTACTTC.

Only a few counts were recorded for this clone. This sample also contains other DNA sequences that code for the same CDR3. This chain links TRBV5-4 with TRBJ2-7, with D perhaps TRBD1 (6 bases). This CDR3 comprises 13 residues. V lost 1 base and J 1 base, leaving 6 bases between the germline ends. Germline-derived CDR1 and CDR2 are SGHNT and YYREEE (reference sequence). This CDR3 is CASSLQGSYEQYF. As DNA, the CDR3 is TGTGCCAGCAGCTTGCAGGGGTCCTACGAGCAGTACTTC.

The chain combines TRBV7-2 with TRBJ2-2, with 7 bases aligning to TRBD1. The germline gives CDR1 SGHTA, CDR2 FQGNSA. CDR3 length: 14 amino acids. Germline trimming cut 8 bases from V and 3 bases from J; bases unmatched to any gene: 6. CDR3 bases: TGTGCCAGCTCCGGGACAGAGTACACCGGGGAGCTGTTTTTT. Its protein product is CASSGTEYTGELFF.

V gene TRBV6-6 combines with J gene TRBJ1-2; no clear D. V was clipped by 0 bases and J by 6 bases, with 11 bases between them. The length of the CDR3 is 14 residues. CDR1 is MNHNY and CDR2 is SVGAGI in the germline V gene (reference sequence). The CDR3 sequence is CASSYSTTSNGYTF. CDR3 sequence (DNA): TGTGCCAGCAGTTACTCGACCACGTCGAATGGCTACACCTTC.

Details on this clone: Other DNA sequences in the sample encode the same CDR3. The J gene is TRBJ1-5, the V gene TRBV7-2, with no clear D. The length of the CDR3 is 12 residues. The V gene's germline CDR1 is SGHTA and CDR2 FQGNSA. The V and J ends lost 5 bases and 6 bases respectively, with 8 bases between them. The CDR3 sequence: CASSPFGQPQHF. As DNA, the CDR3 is TGTGCCAGCAGCCCCTTTGGTCAGCCCCAGCATTTT.

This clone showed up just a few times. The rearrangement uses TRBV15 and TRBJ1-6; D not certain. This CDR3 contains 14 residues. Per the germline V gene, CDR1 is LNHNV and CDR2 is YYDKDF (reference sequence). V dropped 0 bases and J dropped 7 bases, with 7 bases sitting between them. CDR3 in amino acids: CATSRDGSNSPLHF. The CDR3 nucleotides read TGTGCCACCAGCAGAGACGGGTCGAATTCACCCCTCCACTTT.

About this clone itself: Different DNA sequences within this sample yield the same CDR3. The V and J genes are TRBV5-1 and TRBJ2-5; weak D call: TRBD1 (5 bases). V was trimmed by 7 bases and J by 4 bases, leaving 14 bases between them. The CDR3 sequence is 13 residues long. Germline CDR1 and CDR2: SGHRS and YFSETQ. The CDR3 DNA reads TGCGCCAGCTCCCCTCAAAGGGGAGAGACCCAGTACTTC. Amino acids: CASSPQRGETQYF.

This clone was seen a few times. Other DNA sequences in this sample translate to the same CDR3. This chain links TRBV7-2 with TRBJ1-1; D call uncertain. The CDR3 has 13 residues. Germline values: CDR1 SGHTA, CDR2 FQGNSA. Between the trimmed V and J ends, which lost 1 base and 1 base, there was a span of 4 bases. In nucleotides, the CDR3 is TGTGCCAGCAGCTTAGGGCAGAACACTGAAGCTTTCTTT. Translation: CASSLGQNTEAFF.

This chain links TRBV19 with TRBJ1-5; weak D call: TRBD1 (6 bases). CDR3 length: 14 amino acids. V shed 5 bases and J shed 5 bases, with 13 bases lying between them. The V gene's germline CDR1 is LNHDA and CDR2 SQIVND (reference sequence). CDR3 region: CASSPNRAHQPQHF. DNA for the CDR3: TGTGCCAGTAGTCCTAACAGGGCCCATCAGCCCCAGCATTTT.

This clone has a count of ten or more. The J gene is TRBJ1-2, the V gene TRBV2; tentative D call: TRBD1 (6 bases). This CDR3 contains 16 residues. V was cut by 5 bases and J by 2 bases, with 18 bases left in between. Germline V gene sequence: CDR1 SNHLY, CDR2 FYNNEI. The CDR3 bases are TGTGCCAGCAGTCTCCTAAGGACAGCCAACAACTATGGCTACACCTTC. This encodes CASSLLRTANNYGYTF. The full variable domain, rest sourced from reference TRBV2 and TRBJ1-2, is EPEVTQTPSHQVTQMGQEVILRCVPISNHLYFYWYRQILGQKVEFLVSFYNNEISEKSEIFDDQFSVERPDGSNFTLKIRSTKLEDSAMYFCASSLLRTANNYGYTFGSGTRLTVV.

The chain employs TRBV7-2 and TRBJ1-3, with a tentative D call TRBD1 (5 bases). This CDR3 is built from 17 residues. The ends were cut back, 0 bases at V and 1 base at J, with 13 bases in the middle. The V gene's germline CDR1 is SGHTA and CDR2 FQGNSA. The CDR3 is CASSLAFDSFSGNTIYF. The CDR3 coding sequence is TGTGCCAGCAGCTTAGCTTTCGACAGCTTTTCTGGAAACACCATATATTTT.

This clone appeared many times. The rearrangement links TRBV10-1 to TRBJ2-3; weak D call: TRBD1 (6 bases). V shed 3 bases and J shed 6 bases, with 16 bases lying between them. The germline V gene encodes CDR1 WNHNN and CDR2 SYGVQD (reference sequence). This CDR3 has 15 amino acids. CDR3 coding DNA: TGCGCCAGCAGTGAAAGGGCGGACAGAGGGGATACGCAGTATTTT. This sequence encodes CASSERADRGDTQYF.

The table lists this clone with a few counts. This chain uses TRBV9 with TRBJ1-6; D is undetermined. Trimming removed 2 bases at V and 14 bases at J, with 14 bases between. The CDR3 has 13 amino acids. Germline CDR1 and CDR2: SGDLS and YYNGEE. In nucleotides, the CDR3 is TGTGCCAGCAGCGTTGGAGATAGGCAGGCCCTCCACTTT. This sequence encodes CASSVGDRQALHF.

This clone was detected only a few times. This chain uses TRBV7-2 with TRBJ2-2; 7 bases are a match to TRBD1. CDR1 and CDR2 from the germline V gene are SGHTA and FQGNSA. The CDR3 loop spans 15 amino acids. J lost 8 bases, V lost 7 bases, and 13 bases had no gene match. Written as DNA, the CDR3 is TGTGCCAGCACCCCCCGCCGAGGGGGCCAGGGGGAGCTGTTTTTT. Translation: CASTPRRGGQGELFF.

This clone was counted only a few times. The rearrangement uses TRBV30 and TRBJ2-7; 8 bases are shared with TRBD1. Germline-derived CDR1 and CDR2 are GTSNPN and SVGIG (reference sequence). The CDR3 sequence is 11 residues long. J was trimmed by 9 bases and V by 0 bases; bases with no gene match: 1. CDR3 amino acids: CAWSVDRVQYF. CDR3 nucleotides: TGTGCCTGGAGTGTGGACAGGGTGCAGTACTTC. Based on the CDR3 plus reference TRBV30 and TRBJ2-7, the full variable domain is SQTIHQWPATLVQPVGSPLSLECTVEGTSNPNLYWYRQAAGRGLQLLFYSVGIGQISSEVPQNLSASRPQDRQFILSSKKLLLSDSGFYLCAWSVDRVQYFGPGTRLTVT.

The CDR3 DNA reads TGTGCCAGCAGATCGGCGGGGGCTTCAGCCAAAAACATTCAGTACTTC. Translation: CASRSAGASAKNIQYF. V gene TRBV28 combines with J gene TRBJ2-4; a weak D match, TRBD2 (7 bases). The CDR3 is 16 residues long. The germline gives CDR1 MDHEN, CDR2 SYDVKM. Trimming took 6 bases from V and 0 from J, leaving 15 bases between them.

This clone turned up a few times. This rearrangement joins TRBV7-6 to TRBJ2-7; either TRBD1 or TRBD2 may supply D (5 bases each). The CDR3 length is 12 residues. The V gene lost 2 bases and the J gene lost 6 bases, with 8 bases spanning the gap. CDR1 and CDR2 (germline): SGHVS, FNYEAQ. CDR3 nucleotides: TGTGCCAGCAGCTTATTTGGGGGCGAGCAGTACTTC. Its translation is CASSLFGGEQYF.

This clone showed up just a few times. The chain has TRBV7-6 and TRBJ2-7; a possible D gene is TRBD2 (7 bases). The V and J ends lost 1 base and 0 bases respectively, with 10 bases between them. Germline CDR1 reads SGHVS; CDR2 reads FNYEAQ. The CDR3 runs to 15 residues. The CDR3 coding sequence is TGTGCCAGCAGCTTAGGAGGGGGGGCCTCCTACGAGCAGTACTTC. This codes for CASSLGGGASYEQYF.

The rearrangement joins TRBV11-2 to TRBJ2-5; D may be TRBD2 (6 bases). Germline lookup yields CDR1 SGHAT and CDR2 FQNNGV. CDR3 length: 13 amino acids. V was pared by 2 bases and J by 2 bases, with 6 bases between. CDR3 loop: CASSLRGQETQYF. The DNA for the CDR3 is TGTGCCAGCAGCTTACGGGGGCAAGAGACCCAGTACTTC.

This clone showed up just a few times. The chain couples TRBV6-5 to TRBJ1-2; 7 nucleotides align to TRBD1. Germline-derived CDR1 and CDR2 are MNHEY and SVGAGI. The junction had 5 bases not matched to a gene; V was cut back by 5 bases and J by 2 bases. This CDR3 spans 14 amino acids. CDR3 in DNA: TGTGCCAGCAGTCGACAGGGTCGGAACTATGGCTACACCTTC. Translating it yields CASSRQGRNYGYTF.

Here the CDR3 DNA reads TGTGCCAGCAGCTGGTTCGAGGGCACAGATACGCAGTATTTT. This encodes CASSWFEGTDTQYF. The genes are TRBV7-8 and TRBJ2-3; unclear D gene. There are 14 residues in the CDR3. Between the trimmed V and J ends, which lost 4 bases and 1 base, there was a span of 9 bases. Germline CDR1 SGHVS, CDR2 FQNEAQ. The full variable domain, its missing parts supplied by reference TRBV7-8 and TRBJ2-3, is GAGVSQSPRYKVAKRGQDVALRCDPISGHVSLFWYQQALGQGPEFLTYFQNEAQLDKSGLPSDRFFAERPEGSVSTLKIQRTQQEDSAVYLCASSWFEGTDTQYFGPGTRLTVL.

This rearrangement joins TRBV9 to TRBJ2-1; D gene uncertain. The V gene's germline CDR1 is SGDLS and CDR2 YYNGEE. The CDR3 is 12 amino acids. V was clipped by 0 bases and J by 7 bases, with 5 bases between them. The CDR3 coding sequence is TGTGCCAGCAGCGTAGAAGGAAATGAGCAGTTCTTC. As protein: CASSVEGNEQFF.

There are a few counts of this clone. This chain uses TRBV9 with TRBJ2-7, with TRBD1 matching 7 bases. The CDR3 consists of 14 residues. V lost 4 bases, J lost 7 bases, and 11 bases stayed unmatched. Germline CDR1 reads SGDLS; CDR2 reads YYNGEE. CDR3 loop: CASSPQTGSGEQYF. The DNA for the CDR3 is TGTGCCAGCAGCCCTCAGACAGGGTCGGGGGAGCAGTACTTC. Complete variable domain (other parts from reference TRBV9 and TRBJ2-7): DSGVTQTPKHLITATGQRVTLRCSPRSGDLSVYWYQQSLDQGLQFLIQYYNGEERAKGNILERFSAQQFPDLHSELNLSSLELGDSALYFCASSPQTGSGEQYFGPGTRLTVT.

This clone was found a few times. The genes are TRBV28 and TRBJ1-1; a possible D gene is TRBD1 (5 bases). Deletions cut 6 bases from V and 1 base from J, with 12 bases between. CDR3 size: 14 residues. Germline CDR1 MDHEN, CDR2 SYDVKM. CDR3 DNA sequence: TGTGCCAGCAGGATACGACAGTCGAACACTGAAGCTTTCTTT. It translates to CASRIRQSNTEAFF.

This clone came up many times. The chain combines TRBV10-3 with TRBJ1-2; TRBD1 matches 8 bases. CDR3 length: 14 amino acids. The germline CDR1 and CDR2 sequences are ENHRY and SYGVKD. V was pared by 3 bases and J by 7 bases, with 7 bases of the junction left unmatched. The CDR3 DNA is TGTGCCATCAGTGACCCGGACAGGGAGTCTGGCTACACCTTC. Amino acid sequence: CAISDPDRESGYTF.

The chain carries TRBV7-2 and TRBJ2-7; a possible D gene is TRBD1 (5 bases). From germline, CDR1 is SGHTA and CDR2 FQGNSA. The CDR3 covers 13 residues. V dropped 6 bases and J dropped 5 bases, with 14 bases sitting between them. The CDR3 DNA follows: TGTGCCAGCAGAAGGGGTAGAGTTGACGAGCAGTACTTC. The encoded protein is CASRRGRVDEQYF.

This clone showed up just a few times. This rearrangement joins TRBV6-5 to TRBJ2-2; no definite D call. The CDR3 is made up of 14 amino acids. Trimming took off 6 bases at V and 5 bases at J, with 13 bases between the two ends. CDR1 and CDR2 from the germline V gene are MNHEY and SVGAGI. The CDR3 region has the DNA TGTGCCAGCAGCTACGGGTTACCGACCGGGGAGCTGTTTTTT. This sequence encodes CASSYGLPTGELFF.

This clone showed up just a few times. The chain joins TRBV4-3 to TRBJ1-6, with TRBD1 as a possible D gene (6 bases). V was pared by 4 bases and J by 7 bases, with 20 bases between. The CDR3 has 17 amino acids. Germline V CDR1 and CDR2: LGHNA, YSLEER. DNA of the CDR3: TGCGCCAGCAGCCTAAATTCCTACACAGGGATCAATTCACCCCTCCACTTT. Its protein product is CASSLNSYTGINSPLHF.

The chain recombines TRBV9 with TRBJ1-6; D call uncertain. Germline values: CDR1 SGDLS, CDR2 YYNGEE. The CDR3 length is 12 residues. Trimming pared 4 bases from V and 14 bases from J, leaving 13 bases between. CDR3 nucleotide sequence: TGTGCCAGCAGCATGCTGGACGAATCCCTCCACTTT. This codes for CASSMLDESLHF.